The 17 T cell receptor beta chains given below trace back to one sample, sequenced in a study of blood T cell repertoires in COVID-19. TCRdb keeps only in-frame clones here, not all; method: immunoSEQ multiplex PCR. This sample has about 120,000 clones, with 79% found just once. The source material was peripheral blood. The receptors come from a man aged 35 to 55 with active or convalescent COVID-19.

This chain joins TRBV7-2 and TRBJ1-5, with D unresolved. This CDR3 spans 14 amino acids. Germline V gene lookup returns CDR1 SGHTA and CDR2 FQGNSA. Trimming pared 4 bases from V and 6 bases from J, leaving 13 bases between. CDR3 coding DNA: TGTGCCAGCAGCTCGAGGACTGGGCGTCAGCCCCAGCATTTT. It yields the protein CASSSRTGRQPQHF.

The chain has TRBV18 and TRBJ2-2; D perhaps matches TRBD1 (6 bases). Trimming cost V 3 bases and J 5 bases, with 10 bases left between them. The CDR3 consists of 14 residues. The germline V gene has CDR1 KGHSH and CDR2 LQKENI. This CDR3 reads CASSPGTLTGELFF. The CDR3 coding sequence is TGTGCCAGCTCACCCGGGACACTAACCGGGGAGCTGTTTTTT. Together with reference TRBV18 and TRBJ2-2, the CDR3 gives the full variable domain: NAGVMQNPRHLVRRRGQEARLRCSPMKGHSHVYWYRQLPEEGLKFMVYLQKENIIDESGMPKERFSAEFPKEGPSILRIQQVVRGDSAAYFCASSPGTLTGELFFGEGSRLTVL.

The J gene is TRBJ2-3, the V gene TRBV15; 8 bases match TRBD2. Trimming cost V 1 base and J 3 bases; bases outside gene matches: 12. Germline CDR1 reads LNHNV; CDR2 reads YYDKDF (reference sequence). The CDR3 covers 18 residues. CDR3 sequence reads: CATSRAPTGGSGTDTQYF. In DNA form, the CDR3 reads TGTGCCACCAGCAGAGCCCCGACGGGGGGGAGTGGTACAGATACGCAGTATTTT.

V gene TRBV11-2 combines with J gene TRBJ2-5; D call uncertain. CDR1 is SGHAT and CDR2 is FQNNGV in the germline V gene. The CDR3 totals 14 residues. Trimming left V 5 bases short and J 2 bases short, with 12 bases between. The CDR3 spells CASSKHSLQETQYF. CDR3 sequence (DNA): TGTGCCAGCAGCAAACACAGTCTTCAAGAGACCCAGTACTTC.

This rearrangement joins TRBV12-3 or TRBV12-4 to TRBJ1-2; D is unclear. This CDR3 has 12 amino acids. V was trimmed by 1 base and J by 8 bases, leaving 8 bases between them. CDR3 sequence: CASSLGVSGYTF. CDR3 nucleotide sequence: TGTGCCAGCAGTTTAGGTGTTTCAGGCTACACCTTC.

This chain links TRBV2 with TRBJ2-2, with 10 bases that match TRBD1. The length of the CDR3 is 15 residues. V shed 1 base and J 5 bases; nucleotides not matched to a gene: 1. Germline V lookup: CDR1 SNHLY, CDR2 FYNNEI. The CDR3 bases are TGTGCCAGCAGTGAAGGGACAGGGGGGACCGGGGAGCTGTTTTTT. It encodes CASSEGTGGTGELFF.

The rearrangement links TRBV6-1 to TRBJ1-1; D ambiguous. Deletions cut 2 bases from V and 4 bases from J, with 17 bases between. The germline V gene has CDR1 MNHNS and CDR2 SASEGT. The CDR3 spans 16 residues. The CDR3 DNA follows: TGTGCCAGCAGTGAAAAGACGGTATATTACAGCACTGAAGCTTTCTTT. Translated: CASSEKTVYYSTEAFF.

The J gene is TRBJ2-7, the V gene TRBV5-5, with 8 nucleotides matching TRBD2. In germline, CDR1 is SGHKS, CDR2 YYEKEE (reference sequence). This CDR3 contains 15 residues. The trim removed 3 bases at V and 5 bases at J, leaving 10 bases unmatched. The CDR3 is CASSSGLVAGHEQYF. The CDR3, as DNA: TGTGCCAGCAGCTCGGGACTAGTGGCTGGGCACGAGCAGTACTTC.

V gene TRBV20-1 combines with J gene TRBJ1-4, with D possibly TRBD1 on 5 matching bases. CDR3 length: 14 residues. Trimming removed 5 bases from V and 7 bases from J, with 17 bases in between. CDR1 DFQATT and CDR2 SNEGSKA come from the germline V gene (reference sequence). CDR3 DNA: TGCAGTGCTGGTGTTTCGGGGGTTGGTGAAAAACTGTTTTTT. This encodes CSAGVSGVGEKLFF.

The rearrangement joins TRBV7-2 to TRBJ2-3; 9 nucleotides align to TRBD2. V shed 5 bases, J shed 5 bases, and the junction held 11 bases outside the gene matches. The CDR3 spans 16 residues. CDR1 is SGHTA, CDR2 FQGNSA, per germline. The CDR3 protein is CASSPWGLAGKDTQYF. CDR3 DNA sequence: TGTGCCAGCAGCCCCTGGGGGCTAGCGGGGAAAGATACGCAGTATTTT. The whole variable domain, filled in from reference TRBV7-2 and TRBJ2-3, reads GAGVSQSPSNKVTEKGKDVELRCDPISGHTALYWYRQSLGQGLEFLIYFQGNSAPDKSGLPSDRFSAERTGGSVSTLTIQRTQQEDSAVYLCASSPWGLAGKDTQYFGPGTRLTVL.

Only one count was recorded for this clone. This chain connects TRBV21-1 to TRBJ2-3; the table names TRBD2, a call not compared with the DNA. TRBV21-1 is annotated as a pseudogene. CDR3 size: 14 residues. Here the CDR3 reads CASSTGICTDTQYF. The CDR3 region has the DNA TGTGCCAGCAGCACCGGGATTTGCACAGATACGCAGTATTTT.

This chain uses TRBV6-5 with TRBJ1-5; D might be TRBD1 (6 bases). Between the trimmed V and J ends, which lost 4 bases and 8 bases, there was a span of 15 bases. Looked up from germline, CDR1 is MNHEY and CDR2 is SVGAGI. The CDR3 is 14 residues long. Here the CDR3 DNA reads TGTGCCAGCAGTTCCGTAGGGACAAAGGAGCCCCAGCATTTT. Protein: CASSSVGTKEPQHF.

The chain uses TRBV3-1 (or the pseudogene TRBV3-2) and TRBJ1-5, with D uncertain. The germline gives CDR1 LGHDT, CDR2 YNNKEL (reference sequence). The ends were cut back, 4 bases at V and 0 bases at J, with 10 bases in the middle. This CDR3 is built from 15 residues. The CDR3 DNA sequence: TGTGCCAGCAGCCGGGGAGATTATAGCAATCAGCCCCAGCATTTT. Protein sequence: CASSRGDYSNQPQHF.

The CDR3 protein is CASSFGTSGRLSYNEQFF. CDR3 DNA: TGTGCCAGCAGTTTCGGGACTAGCGGCCGCCTCTCCTACAATGAGCAGTTCTTC. This chain connects TRBV27 to TRBJ2-1, with TRBD2 identical over 11 bases. V lost 3 bases to trimming and J lost 0 bases; unmatched junction nucleotides: 7. Germline V lookup: CDR1 MNHEY, CDR2 SMNVEV (reference sequence). This CDR3 contains 18 residues.

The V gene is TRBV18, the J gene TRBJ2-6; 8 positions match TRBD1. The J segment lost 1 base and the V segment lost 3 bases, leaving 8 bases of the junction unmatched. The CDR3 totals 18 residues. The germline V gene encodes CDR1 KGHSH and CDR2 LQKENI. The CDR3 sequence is CASSPVTGEISGANVLTF. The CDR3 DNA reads TGTGCCAGCTCACCGGTGACAGGGGAGATTTCTGGGGCCAACGTCCTGACTTTC.

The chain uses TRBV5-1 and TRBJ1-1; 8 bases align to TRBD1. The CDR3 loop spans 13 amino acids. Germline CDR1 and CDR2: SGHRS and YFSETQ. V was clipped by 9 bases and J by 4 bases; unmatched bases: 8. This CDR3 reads CATSTGAGTEAFF. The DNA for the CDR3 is TGCGCCACCTCGACAGGGGCCGGCACTGAAGCTTTCTTT.

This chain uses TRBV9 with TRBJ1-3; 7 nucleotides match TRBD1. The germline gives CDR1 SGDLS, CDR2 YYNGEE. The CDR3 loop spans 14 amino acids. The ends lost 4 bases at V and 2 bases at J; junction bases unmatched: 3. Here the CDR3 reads CASSRDSAGNTIYF. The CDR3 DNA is TGTGCCAGCAGCCGGGACAGCGCTGGAAACACCATATATTTT.